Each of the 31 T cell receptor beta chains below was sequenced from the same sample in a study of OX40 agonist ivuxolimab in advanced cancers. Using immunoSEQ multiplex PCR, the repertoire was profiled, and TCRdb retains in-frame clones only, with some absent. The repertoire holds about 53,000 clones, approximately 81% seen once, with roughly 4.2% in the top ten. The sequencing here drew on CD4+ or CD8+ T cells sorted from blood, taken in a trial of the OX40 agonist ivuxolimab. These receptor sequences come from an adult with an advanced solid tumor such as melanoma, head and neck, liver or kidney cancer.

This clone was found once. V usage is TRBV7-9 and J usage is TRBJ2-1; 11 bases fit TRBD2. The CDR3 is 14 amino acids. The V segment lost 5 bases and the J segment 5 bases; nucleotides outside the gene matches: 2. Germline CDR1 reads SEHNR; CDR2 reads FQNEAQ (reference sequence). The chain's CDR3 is CASSPGLADNEQFF. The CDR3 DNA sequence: TGTGCCAGCAGCCCGGGACTAGCGGACAATGAGCAGTTCTTC.

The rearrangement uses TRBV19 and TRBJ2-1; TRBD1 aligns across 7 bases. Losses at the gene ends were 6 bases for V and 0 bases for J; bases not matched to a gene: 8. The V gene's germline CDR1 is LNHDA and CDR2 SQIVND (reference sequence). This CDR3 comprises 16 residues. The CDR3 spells CASSKTGQSSYNEQFF. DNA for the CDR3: TGTGCCAGTAGCAAAACGGGACAGAGCTCCTACAATGAGCAGTTCTTC.

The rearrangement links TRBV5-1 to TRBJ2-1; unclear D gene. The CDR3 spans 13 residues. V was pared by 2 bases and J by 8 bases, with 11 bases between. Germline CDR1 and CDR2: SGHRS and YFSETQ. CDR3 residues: CASSFGGWDEQFF. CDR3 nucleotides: TGCGCCAGCAGCTTCGGCGGTTGGGATGAGCAGTTCTTC.

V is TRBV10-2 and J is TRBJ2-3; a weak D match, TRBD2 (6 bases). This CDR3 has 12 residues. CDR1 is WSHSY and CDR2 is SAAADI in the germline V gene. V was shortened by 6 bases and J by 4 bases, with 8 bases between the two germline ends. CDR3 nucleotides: TGCGCCAGCAGCCCGGGAGCAGATACGCAGTATTTT. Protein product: CASSPGADTQYF.

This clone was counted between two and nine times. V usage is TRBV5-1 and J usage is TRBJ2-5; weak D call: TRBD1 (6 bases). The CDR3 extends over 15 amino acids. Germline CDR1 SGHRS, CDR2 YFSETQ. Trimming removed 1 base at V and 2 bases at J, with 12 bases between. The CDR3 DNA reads TGCGCCAGCAGCTTGATGTGGGACACGCAAGAGACCCAGTACTTC. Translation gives CASSLMWDTQETQYF. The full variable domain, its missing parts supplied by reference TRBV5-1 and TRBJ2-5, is KAGVTQTPRYLIKTRGQQVTLSCSPISGHRSVSWYQQTPGQGLQFLFEYFSETQRNKGNFPGRFSGRQFSNSRSEMNVSTLELGDSALYLCASSLMWDTQETQYFGPGTRLLVL.

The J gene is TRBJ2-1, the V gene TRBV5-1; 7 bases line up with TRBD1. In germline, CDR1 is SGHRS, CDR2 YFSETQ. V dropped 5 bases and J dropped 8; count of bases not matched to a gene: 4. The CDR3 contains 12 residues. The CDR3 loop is CASRQGGDEQFF. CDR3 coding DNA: TGCGCCAGCAGGCAAGGGGGCGATGAGCAGTTCTTC.

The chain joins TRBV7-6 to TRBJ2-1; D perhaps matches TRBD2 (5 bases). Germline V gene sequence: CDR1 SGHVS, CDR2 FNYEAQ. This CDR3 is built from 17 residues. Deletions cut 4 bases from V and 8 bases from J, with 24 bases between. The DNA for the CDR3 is TGTGCCAGCAGCTCACCGGGGAAACTAACAAAAGCCGATGAGCAGTTCTTC. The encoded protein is CASSSPGKLTKADEQFF. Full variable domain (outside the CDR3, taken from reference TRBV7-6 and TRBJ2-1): GAGVSQSPRYKVTKRGQDVALRCDPISGHVSLYWYRQALGQGPEFLTYFNYEAQQDKSGLPNDRFSAERPEGSISTLTIQRTEQRDSAMYRCASSSPGKLTKADEQFFGPGTRLTVL.

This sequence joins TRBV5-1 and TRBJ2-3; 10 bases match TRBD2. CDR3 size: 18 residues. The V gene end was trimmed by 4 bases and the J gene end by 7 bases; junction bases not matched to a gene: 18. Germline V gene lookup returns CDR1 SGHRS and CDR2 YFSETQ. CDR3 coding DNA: TGCGCCAGCAGCCCGGACACTAGCGGGGACCCTAGAGGGTATACGCAGTATTTT. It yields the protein CASSPDTSGDPRGYTQYF.

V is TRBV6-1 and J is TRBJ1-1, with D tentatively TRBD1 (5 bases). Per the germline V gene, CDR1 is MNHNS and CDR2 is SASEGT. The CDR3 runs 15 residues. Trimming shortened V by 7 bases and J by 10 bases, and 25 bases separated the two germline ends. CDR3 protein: CASTGWALGTSGAFF. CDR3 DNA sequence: TGTGCCAGCACCGGATGGGCGTTGGGGACGAGCGGAGCTTTCTTT.

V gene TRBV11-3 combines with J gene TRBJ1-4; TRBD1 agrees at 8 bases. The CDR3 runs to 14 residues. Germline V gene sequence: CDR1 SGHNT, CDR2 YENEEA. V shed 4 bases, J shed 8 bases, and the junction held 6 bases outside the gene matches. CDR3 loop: CASSSGTGGEKLFF. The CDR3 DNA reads TGTGCCAGCAGCTCCGGGACAGGTGGGGAAAAACTGTTTTTT.

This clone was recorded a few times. CDR3 amino acids: CASNLAGHTDTQYF. CDR3 in DNA: TGTGCCAGCAACCTAGCGGGCCACACAGATACGCAGTATTTT. The chain uses TRBV6-5 and TRBJ2-3; TRBD2 agrees at 8 bases. The CDR3 totals 14 residues. The germline V gene has CDR1 MNHEY and CDR2 SVGAGI. After removal of 7 bases from V and 2 bases from J, the junction contained 5 bases not matched to a gene.

CDR3 region: CASSKVGSRNRSVGGDEQFF. The CDR3 region has the DNA TGTGCCAGCAGCAAAGTTGGCTCGAGGAACAGGAGCGTTGGGGGGGATGAGCAGTTCTTC. V gene TRBV21-1 combines with J gene TRBJ2-1; the table's TRBD2 call for D was not verified on the DNA. TRBV21-1 is a documented pseudogene. The length of the CDR3 is 20 residues.

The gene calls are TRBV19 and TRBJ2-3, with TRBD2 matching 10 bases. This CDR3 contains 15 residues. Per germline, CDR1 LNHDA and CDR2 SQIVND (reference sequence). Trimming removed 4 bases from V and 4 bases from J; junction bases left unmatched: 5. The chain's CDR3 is CASSRLAGVSDTQYF. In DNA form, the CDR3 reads TGTGCCAGTAGTAGGCTAGCGGGAGTTTCAGATACGCAGTATTTT.

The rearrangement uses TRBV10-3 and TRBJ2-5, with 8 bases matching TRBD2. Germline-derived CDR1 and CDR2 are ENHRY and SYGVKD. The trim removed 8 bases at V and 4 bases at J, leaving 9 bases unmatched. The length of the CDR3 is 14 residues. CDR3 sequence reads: CAIRPAAGVETQYF. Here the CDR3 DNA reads TGTGCCATCCGCCCGGCAGCGGGAGTAGAGACCCAGTACTTC.

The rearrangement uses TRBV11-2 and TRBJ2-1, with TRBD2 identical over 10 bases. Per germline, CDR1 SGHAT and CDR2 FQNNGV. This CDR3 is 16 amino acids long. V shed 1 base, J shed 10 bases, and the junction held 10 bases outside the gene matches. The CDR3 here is CASSLGSGRAFGEQFF. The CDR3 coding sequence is TGTGCCAGCAGCTTAGGGAGCGGGAGGGCCTTTGGGGAGCAGTTCTTC.

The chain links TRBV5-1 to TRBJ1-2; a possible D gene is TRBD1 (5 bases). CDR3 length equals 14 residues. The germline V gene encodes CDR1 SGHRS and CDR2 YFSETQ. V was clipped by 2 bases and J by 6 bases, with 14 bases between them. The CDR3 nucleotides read TGCGCCAGCAGCTTTGGGGGTGTAAGGGATGGCTACACCTTC. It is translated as CASSFGGVRDGYTF.

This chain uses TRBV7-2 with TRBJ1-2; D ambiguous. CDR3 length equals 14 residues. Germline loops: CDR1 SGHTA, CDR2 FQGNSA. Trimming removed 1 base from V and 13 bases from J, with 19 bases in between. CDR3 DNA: TGTGCCAGCAGCTTAGTAGGGCCCCAGCACTATTCCACCTTC. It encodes CASSLVGPQHYSTF.

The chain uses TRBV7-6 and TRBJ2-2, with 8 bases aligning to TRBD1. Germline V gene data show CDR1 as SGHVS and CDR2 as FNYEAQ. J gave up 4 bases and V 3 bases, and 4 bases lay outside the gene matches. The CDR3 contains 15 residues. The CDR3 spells CASSFQGAGTGELFF. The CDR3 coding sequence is TGTGCCAGCAGCTTTCAGGGGGCGGGCACCGGGGAGCTGTTTTTT.

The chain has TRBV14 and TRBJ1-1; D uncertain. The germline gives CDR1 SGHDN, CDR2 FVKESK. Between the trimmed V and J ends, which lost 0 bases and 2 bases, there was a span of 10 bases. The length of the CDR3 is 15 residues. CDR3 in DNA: TGTGCCAGCAGCCAAGAACGAGCTTCAAACACTGAAGCTTTCTTT. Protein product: CASSQERASNTEAFF.

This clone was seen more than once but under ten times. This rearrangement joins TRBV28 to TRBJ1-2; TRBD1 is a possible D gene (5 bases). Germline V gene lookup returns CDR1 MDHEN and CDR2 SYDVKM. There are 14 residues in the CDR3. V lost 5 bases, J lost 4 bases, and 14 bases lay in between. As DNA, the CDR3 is TGTGCCAGCAGTCCCCCGGGGGGGTCCTATGGCTACACCTTC. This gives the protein CASSPPGGSYGYTF.

For the CDR3, the DNA is TGTGCCAGCAGTGTCCGGGACAGGGGCAACTATGGCTACACCTTC. Translated: CASSVRDRGNYGYTF. The V gene is TRBV6-1, the J gene TRBJ1-2, with TRBD1 identical over 10 bases. Germline CDR1 MNHNS, CDR2 SASEGT. This CDR3 has 15 residues. The V and J ends lost 4 bases and 2 bases, in that order; junction bases with no gene match: 4.

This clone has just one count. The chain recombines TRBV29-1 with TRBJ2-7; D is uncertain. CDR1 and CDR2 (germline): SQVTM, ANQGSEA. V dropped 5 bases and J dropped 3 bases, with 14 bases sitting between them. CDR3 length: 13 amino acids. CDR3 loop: CSVRTDVDYEQYF. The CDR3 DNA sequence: TGCAGCGTTAGGACCGACGTTGACTACGAGCAGTACTTC.

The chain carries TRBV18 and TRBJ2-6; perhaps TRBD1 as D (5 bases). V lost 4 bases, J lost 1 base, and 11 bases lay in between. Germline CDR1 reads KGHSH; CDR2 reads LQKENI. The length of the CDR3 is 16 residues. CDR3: CASSLATGSGANVLTF. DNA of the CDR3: TGTGCCAGCTCACTTGCCACAGGATCTGGGGCCAACGTCCTGACTTTC.

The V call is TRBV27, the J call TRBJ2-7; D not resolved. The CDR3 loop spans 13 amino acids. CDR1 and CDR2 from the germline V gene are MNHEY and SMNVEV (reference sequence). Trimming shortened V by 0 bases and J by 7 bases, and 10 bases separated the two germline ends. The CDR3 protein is CASSLSRRTEQYF. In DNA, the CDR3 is TGTGCCAGCAGTTTATCCCGACGAACAGAGCAGTACTTC.

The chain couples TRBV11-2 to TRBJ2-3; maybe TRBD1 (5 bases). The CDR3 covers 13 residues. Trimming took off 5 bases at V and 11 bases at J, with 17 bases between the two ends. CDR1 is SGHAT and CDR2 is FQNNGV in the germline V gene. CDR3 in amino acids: CASSPERGLGQYF. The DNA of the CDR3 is TGTGCCAGCAGCCCAGAAAGGGGCCTTGGGCAGTATTTT.

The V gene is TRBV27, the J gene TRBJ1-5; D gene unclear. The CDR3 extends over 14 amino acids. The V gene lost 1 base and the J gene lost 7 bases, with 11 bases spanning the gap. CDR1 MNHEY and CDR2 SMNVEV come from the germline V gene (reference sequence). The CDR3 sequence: CASSLLQDGQPQHF. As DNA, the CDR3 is TGTGCCAGCAGTTTATTACAAGATGGGCAGCCCCAGCATTTT.

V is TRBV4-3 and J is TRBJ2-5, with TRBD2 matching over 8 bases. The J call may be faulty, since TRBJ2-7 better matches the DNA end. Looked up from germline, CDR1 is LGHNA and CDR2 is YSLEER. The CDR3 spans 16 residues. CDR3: CASSQDVRREVYEQYF. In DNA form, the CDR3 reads TGCGCCAGCAGCCAAGATGTGCGGCGGGAGGTGTACGAGCAGTACTTC.

The CDR3 loop reads CASSQATEYGYTF. CDR3 DNA: TGCGCCAGCAGCCAGGCGACAGAATATGGCTACACCTTC. J is TRBJ1-2 and V is TRBV5-1; TRBD1 might be the D (5 bases). Between the trimmed V and J ends, which lost 4 bases and 5 bases, there was a span of 12 bases. CDR1 and CDR2 (germline): SGHRS, YFSETQ. This CDR3 comprises 13 residues. The complete variable domain, with remaining parts taken from reference TRBV5-1 and TRBJ1-2, reads KAGVTQTPRYLIKTRGQQVTLSCSPISGHRSVSWYQQTPGQGLQFLFEYFSETQRNKGNFPGRFSGRQFSNSRSEMNVSTLELGDSALYLCASSQATEYGYTFGSGTRLTVV.

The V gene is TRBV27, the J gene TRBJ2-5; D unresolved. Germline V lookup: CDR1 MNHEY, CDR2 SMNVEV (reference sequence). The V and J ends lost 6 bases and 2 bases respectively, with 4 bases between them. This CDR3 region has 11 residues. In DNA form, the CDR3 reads TGTGCCAGCAGGGTTCAAGAGACCCAGTACTTC. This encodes CASRVQETQYF.

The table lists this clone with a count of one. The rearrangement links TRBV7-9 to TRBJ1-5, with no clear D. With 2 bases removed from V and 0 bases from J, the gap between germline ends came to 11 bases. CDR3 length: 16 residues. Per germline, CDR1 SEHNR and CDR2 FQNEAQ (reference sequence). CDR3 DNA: TGTGCCAGCAGCTTATTTTCGGGTTATAGCAATCAGCCCCAGCATTTT. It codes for CASSLFSGYSNQPQHF.

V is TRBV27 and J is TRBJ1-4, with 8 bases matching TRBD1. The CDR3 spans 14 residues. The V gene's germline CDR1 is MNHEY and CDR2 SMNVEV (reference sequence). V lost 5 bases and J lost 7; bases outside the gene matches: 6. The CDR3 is CASSPRTGSEKLFF. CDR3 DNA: TGTGCCAGCAGTCCACGGACAGGGAGTGAAAAACTGTTTTTT.